This T cell receptor (beta chain) derives from a study of control samples from healthy donors and cancer patients. This clone was counted once. TCRdb's table, derived via immunoSEQ multiplex PCR, lists solely in-frame clones and lacks some. The sample contains 15,000 to 17,000 clones, 75% to 90% of which appear only once. CDR1 is SGHTA and CDR2 is FQGNSA in the germline V gene. CDR3 length: 15 amino acids. V shed 5 bases, J shed 2 bases, and the junction held 7 bases outside the gene matches. Sequencing was carried out using PBMCs. The genes are TRBV7-2 and TRBJ2-7; 9 bases are a match to TRBD1. The clonotype originates from an older woman with colorectal cancer. The CDR3 nucleotides are TGTGCCAGCAGCCCGTGGACAGGGGTAACCTACGAGCAGTACTTC. Its protein product is CASSPWTGVTYEQYF.